Below, 5 T cell receptor beta chains from the same sample are listed, as sequenced in a study of T cells after yellow fever vaccination. TCRdb re-called the 5' RACE reads through MiXCR, storing one row per CDR3 protein. The repertoire holds 230,000 or so distinct CDR3 sequences, with more than 6.5% as singletons. Specimen: CD4+ T cells sorted from PBMCs, collected on the day of the yellow fever booster vaccination. The receptor set was obtained from a man between 25 and 39 years old who received the YFV17D yellow fever vaccine.

This clonotype has only a few counts. The V gene is TRBV5-4, the J gene TRBJ2-7; the match to TRBD2 covers 7 bases. The V gene end was trimmed by 2 bases and the J gene end by 6 bases; junction bases not matched to a gene: 8. Germline CDR1 reads SGHNT; CDR2 reads YYREEE (reference sequence). CDR3 length equals 14 residues. The DNA for the CDR3 is TGTGCCAGCAGCTTCGGGACTAACGACGCCGAGCAGTACTTC. Protein sequence: CASSFGTNDAEQYF.

This clonotype appeared a few times. The V gene is TRBV10-3, the J gene TRBJ2-7; 8 bases match TRBD1. CDR3 length: 15 residues. V shed 2 bases, J shed 0 bases, and the junction held 3 bases outside the gene matches. The germline V gene has CDR1 ENHRY and CDR2 SYGVKD. The DNA for the CDR3 is TGTGCCATCAGTGAGATAACAGGGGGCTCCTACGAGCAGTACTTC. Protein: CAISEITGGSYEQYF.

This clonotype was recorded at least ten times. This chain uses TRBV5-1 with TRBJ2-1; TRBD2 matches 13 bases. CDR3 length: 17 residues. In germline, CDR1 is SGHRS, CDR2 YFSETQ. Trimming cost V 4 bases and J 10 bases; bases outside gene matches: 14. CDR3 region: CASSAERGLAGAREQFF. CDR3 sequence (DNA): TGCGCCAGCAGCGCCGAGAGAGGACTAGCGGGAGCTAGAGAGCAGTTCTTC.

This clonotype was seen repeatedly, ten times or more. The rearrangement joins TRBV6-2 or TRBV6-3 to TRBJ2-5; maybe TRBD2 (5 bases). The CDR3 sequence is 14 residues long. Germline-derived CDR1 and CDR2 are MNHEY and SVGEGT. Trimming removed 5 bases from V and 4 bases from J, with 14 bases in between. CDR3 in amino acids: CASSNLAGVETQYF. As DNA, the CDR3 is TGTGCCAGCAGTAATCTAGCAGGAGTAGAGACCCAGTACTTC.

CDR3 bases: TGTGCCAGCGACGGTGGGGTCAGTACATTAGGGACCCAGTACTTC. This translates into CASDGGVSTLGTQYF. The J gene is TRBJ2-5, the V gene TRBV7-2; no firm D call. V shed 8 bases and J shed 7 bases, with 23 bases lying between them. Germline-derived CDR1 and CDR2 are SGHTA and FQGNSA. This CDR3 has 15 amino acids.